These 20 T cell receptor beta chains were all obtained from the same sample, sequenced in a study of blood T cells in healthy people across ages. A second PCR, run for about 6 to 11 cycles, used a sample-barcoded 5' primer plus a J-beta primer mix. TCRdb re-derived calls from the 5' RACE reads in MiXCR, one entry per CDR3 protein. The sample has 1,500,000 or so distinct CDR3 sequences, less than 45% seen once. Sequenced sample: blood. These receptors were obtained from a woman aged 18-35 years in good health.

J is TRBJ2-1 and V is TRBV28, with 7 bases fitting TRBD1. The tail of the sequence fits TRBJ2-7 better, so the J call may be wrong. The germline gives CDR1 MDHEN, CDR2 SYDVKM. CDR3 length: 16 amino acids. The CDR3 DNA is TGTGCCAGCAGTCCCACGGGACAGAGCTCCTACAATGAGCAGTACTTC. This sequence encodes CASSPTGQSSYNEQYF.

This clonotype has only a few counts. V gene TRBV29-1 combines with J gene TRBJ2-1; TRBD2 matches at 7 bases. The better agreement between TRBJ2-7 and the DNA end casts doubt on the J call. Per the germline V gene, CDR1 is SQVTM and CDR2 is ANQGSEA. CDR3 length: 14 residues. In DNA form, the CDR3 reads TGCAGCGCCACGCTTGGCGGGGGAGACAATGAGCAGTACTTC. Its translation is CSATLGGGDNEQYF.

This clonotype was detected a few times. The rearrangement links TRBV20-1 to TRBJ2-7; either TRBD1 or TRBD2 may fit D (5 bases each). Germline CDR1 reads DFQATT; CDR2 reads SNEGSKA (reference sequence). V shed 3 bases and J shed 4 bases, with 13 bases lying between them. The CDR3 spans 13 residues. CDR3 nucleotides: TGCAGTGCTAGGGGACCCGCGGGTTACGAGCAGTACTTC. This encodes CSARGPAGYEQYF.

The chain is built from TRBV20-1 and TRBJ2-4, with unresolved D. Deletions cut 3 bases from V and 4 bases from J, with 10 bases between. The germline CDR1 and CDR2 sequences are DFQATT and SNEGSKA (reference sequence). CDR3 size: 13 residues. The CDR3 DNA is TGCAGTGCTAGGAGCCCGTTGAAAAACATTCAGTACTTC. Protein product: CSARSPLKNIQYF.

CDR3 bases: TGTGCCACCAGTGATTACAGGGGTGCTCAAGAGACCCAGTACTTC. It codes for CATSDYRGAQETQYF. This chain joins TRBV24-1 and TRBJ2-5, with 7 bases aligning to TRBD1. This CDR3 comprises 15 residues. Germline CDR1 and CDR2: KGHDR and SFDVKD. The trim removed 2 bases at V and 2 bases at J, leaving 4 bases unmatched.

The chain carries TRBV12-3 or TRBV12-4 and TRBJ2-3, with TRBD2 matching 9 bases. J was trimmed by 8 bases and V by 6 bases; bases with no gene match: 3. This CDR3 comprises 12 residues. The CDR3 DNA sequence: TGTGCCAGCAGGAATAGCGGGGGTACGCAGTATTTT. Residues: CASRNSGGTQYF.

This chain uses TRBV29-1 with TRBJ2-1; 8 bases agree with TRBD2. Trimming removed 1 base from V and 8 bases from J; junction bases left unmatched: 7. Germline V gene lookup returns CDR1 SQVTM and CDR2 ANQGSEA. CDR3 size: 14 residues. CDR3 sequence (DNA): TGCAGCGTTGAAGCCGGACTAGCAGTCGATGAGCAGTTCTTC. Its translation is CSVEAGLAVDEQFF.

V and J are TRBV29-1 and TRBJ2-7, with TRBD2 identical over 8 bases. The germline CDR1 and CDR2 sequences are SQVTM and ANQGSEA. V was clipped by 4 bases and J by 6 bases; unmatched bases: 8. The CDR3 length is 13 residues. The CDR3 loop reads CSVAGAGESEQYF. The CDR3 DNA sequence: TGCAGCGTTGCTGGAGCGGGAGAGAGCGAGCAGTACTTC.

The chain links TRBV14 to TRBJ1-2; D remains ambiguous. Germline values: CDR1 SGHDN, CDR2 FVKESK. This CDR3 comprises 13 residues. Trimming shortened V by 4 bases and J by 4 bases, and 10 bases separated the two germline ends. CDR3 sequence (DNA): TGTGCCAGCAGCCCTCTCGAAGCCTATGGCTACACCTTC. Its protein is CASSPLEAYGYTF.

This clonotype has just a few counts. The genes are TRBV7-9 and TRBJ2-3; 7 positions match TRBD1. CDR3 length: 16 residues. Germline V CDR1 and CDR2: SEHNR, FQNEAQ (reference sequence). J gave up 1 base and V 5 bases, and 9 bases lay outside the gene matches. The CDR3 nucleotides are TGTGCCAGCAGCCCAGTGCACAGGGGAGGCACAGATACGCAGTATTTT. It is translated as CASSPVHRGGTDTQYF.

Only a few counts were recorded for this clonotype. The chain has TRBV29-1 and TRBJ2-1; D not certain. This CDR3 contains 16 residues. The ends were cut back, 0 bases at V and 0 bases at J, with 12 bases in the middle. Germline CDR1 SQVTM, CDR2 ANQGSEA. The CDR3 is CSVEDARASSYNEQFF. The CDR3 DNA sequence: TGCAGCGTTGAAGATGCGCGCGCTAGCTCCTACAATGAGCAGTTCTTC.

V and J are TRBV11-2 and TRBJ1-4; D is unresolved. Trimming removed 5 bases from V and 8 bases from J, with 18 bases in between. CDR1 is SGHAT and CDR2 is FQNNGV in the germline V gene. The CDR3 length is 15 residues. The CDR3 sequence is CASSPPRGLQEKLFF. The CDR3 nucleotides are TGTGCCAGCAGCCCCCCCCGGGGTCTACAAGAAAAACTGTTTTTT.

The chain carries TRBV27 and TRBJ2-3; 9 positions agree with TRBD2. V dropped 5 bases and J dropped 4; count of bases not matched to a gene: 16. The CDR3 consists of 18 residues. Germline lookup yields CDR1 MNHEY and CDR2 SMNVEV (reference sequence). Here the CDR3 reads CASSQAIPIAGESDTQYF. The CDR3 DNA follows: TGTGCCAGCAGTCAAGCAATCCCGATAGCGGGGGAGTCAGATACGCAGTATTTT.

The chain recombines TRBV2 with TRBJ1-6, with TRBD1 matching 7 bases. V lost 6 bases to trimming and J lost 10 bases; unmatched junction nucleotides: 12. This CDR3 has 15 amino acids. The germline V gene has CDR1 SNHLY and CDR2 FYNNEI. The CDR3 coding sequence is TGTGCCAGCAGAGGGTGGGACAGTAAAGGATCACCCCTCCACTTT. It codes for CASRGWDSKGSPLHF.

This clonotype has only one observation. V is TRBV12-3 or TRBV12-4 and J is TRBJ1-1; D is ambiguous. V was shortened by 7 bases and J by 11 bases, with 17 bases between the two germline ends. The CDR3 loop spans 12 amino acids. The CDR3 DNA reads TGTGCCAGCACTGCTCGGGCGGGTTCGGCTTTCTTT. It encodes CASTARAGSAFF.

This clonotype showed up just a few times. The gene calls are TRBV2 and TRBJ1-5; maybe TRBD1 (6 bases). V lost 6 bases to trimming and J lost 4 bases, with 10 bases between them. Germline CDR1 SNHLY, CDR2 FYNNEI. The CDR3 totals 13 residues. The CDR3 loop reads CASRSQGNQPQHF. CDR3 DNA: TGTGCCAGCAGGTCACAGGGAAATCAGCCCCAGCATTTT. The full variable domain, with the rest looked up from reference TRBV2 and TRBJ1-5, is EPEVTQTPSHQVTQMGQEVILRCVPISNHLYFYWYRQILGQKVEFLVSFYNNEISEKSEIFDDQFSVERPDGSNFTLKIRSTKLEDSAMYFCASRSQGNQPQHFGDGTRLSIL.

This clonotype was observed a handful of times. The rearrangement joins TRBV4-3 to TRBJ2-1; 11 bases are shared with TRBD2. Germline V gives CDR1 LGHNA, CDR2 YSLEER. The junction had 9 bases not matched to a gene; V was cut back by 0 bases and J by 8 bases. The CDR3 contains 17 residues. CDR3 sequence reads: CASSQDLASGRTYEQFF. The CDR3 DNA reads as TGCGCCAGCAGCCAAGATTTGGCTAGCGGGAGGACATATGAGCAGTTCTTC.

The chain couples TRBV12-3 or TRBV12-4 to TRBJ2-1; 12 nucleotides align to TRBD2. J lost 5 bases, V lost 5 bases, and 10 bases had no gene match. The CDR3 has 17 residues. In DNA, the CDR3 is TGTGCCAGCAGTCTAGGACTAGCGGGGCACACAAACAATGAGCAGTTCTTC. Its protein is CASSLGLAGHTNNEQFF.

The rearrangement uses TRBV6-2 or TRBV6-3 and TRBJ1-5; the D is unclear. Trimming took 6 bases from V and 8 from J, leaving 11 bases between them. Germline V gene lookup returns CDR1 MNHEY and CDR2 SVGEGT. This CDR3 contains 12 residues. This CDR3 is CASSETIKPQHF. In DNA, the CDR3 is TGTGCCAGCAGCGAAACAATCAAGCCCCAGCATTTT.

CDR3 region: CASSRLADTHTDTQYF. The CDR3 bases are TGCGCCAGCAGCCGACTAGCCGACACTCACACAGATACGCAGTATTTT. The chain couples TRBV4-1 to TRBJ2-3; 7 positions agree with TRBD2. CDR3 length: 16 amino acids. Trimming cost V 4 bases and J 2 bases; bases outside gene matches: 9. From germline, CDR1 is MGHRA and CDR2 YSYEKL.